Listed below are T cell receptor beta chains from one sample, sequenced in a study of beta chain features in type 1 diabetes. Some clones are missing from TCRdb's copy, which holds only in-frame ones; the method was immunoSEQ multiplex PCR. The sample records some 240,000 clones, 16% being singletons. The sample comprised naive CD4+ T cells from blood. All receptors derive from a man between 25 and 39 years old with type 1 diabetes. The CDR3 runs from the conserved cysteine through the conserved F or W. A D gene is named only where the DNA matches it firmly. Rows give clone size only sometimes, using once, few, many, or a class for an expanded clone.

v_call,cdr3_length,j_call,clone_size,d_call,cdr3_nt,cdr3_aa
TRBV27,11,TRBJ2-5,NA,NA,TGTGCCAGCAGTCACCAAGAGACCCAGTACTTC,CASSHQETQYF
TRBV6-5,12,TRBJ1-2,NA,NA,TGTGCCAGCAGTTTCAGGGGCGATGGCTACACCTTC,CASSFRGDGYTF
TRBV30,14,TRBJ2-3,few,TRBD1,TGTGCCTGGGGGACAGGGCGCGGCACAGATACGCAGTATTTT,CAWGTGRGTDTQYF
TRBV5-1,14,TRBJ2-3,NA,NA,TGCGCCAGCAGCTTAGGGAGGCCCACAGATACGCAGTATTTT,CASSLGRPTDTQYF
TRBV29-1,13,TRBJ1-1,few,NA,TGCAGCGTGCTTGACATGGCTAACGCTGAAGCTTTCTTT,CSVLDMANAEAFF
TRBV10-3,15,TRBJ2-2,few,TRBD2,TGTGCCATCAGTACTAGCGGGGCGAACACCGGGGAGCTGTTTTTT,CAISTSGANTGELFF
TRBV4-3,16,TRBJ2-1,NA,TRBD2,TGCGCCAGCAGCCAGGGGACTAGCGGGATTGGCGATGAGCAGTTCTTC,CASSQGTSGIGDEQFF
TRBV27,14,TRBJ2-1,NA,TRBD2,TGTGCCAGCTGGACTAGCGGGGGATACAATGAGCAGTTCTTC,CASWTSGGYNEQFF
TRBV28,12,TRBJ2-5,NA,NA,TGTGCCAGCGCCGTCCTAGGCGAGACCCAGTACTTC,CASAVLGETQYF
TRBV6-1,14,TRBJ1-1,few,TRBD1,TGTGCCAGCAATCCCGGACAGGGGGGCACTGAAGCTTTCTTT,CASNPGQGGTEAFF
TRBV7-9,14,TRBJ2-5,NA,NA,TGTGCCAGCAGCCATAACAGGGATACGGAGACCCAGTACTTC,CASSHNRDTETQYF
TRBV7-2,12,TRBJ2-5,NA,NA,TGTGCCAGCAGCACCTCTGGAGAGACCCAGTACTTC,CASSTSGETQYF
TRBV6-5,14,TRBJ2-5,few,NA,TGTGCCAGCAGTCCCAGCCCTTGGGTAGAGACCCAGTACTTC,CASSPSPWVETQYF
TRBV30,15,TRBJ1-4,NA,NA,TGTGCCTGGTCGGCCTCGGTTGCGGCTAATGAAAAACTGTTTTTT,CAWSASVAANEKLFF
TRBV5-1,11,TRBJ2-3,NA,NA,TGCGCCAGCAGGGGCACAGATACGCAGTATTTT,CASRGTDTQYF
TRBV7-9,14,TRBJ2-1,NA,NA,TGTGCCAGCAGCTTAGCCCTAGCTGGCAATGAGCAGTTCTTC,CASSLALAGNEQFF
TRBV9,15,TRBJ2-5,few,NA,TGTGCCAGCAGCGTAGGGGGGATATTACAAGAGACCCAGTACTTC,CASSVGGILQETQYF
TRBV29-1,12,TRBJ2-7,NA,TRBD1,TGCAGCGCAGGGACAGGGTGGAACGAGCAGTACTTC,CSAGTGWNEQYF
TRBV15,14,TRBJ1-2,few,NA,TGTGCCACCAGCAGAGCTGGCACTTCGGGAGGCTACACCTTC,CATSRAGTSGGYTF
TRBV10-3,14,TRBJ1-5,NA,TRBD1,TGTGCCATCACCCAGACAGGGGGTCGTCAGCCCCAGCATTTT,CAITQTGGRQPQHF
TRBV9,15,TRBJ2-7,NA,TRBD2,TGTGCCAGCAGCGAGGGGCTAGCGGTCACCTACGAGCAGTACTTC,CASSEGLAVTYEQYF